The 23 T cell receptor beta chains below come from one sample, sequenced in a study. TCRdb passed the 5' RACE reads through MiXCR, listing each CDR3 protein once. Of just under 65,000 distinct CDR3 sequences in the sample, about 20% were seen once. Source material: memory CD4+ T cells sorted from a lymph node. The subset is: memory CD4+ T cells, CD4+CD45RO+CD25-. These receptor sequences come from a female donor with breast cancer.

As regards this clonotype: In this CDR3 the conserved last residue, phenylalanine or tryptophan, is missing, so a read error is likely. The chain recombines TRBV5-1 with TRBJ1-1; D remains ambiguous. The V gene lost 1 base and the J gene lost 0 bases, with 4 bases spanning the gap. The length of the CDR3 is 13 residues. Germline V gene lookup returns CDR1 SGHRS and CDR2 YFSETQ. Here the CDR3 reads CASSLNLNTEAFL. The CDR3 DNA follows: TGCGCCAGCAGCTTGAACCTGAACACTGAAGCTTTCCTT.

This clonotype showed up many times. V and J are TRBV7-2 and TRBJ2-3; D gene uncertain. CDR1 SGHTA and CDR2 FQGNSA come from the germline V gene. V shed 3 bases and J shed 2 bases, with 9 bases lying between them. The CDR3 totals 14 residues. The CDR3 nucleotides are TGTGCCAGCAGCTTCTACCGGCTCACAGATACGCAGTATTTT. Amino acids: CASSFYRLTDTQYF.

At least ten counts were recorded for this clonotype. The J gene is TRBJ2-7, the V gene TRBV5-5; 9 bases match TRBD2. This CDR3 spans 15 amino acids. CDR1 is SGHKS, CDR2 YYEKEE, per germline (reference sequence). The ends lost 3 bases at V and 0 bases at J; junction bases unmatched: 4. In nucleotides, the CDR3 is TGTGCCAGCAGCTCTCTAGCGGGGCTCTCCTACGAGCAGTACTTC. Amino acids: CASSSLAGLSYEQYF. The whole variable domain, remainder taken from reference TRBV5-5 and TRBJ2-7, is DAGVTQSPTHLIKTRGQQVTLRCSPISGHKSVSWYQQVLGQGPQFIFQYYEKEERGRGNFPDRFSARQFPNYSSELNVNALLLGDSALYLCASSSLAGLSYEQYFGPGTRLTVT.

This chain uses TRBV28 with TRBJ2-5, with 7 bases lining up with TRBD2. The CDR3 contains 15 residues. Trimming cost V 1 base and J 4 bases; bases outside gene matches: 6. The germline V gene has CDR1 MDHEN and CDR2 SYDVKM. The CDR3: CASSLLGGIGETQYF. The CDR3 DNA reads as TGTGCCAGCAGTTTATTGGGAGGGATTGGAGAGACCCAGTACTTC.

The chain is built from TRBV2 and TRBJ1-1, with D uncertain. This CDR3 comprises 14 residues. Germline V gene data show CDR1 as SNHLY and CDR2 as FYNNEI. The V end was cut by 6 bases, the J end by 0 bases, with 11 bases between. The CDR3 DNA is TGTGCCAGCAGGATCGGACGTTTGAACACTGAAGCTTTCTTT. Residues: CASRIGRLNTEAFF.

This clonotype was seen at least ten times. J is TRBJ1-2 and V is TRBV12-3 or TRBV12-4, with D unclear. Trimming removed 6 bases from V and 3 bases from J, with 17 bases in between. CDR3 length: 15 amino acids. CDR3: CASRLSGGGDYGYTF. CDR3 nucleotides: TGTGCCAGCAGACTAAGTGGTGGAGGTGACTATGGCTACACCTTC.

This clonotype was counted between two and nine times. The rearrangement links TRBV3-1 to TRBJ1-1; possible D gene TRBD1, 5 bases. The CDR3 covers 13 residues. Trimming stripped 4 bases from V and 4 bases from J, with 10 bases between. The germline CDR1 and CDR2 sequences are LGHDT and YNNKEL (reference sequence). CDR3 amino acids: CASSPGTVTEAFF. DNA for the CDR3: TGTGCCAGCAGCCCCGGGACCGTCACTGAAGCTTTCTTT.

A few counts support this clonotype. The CDR3 loop reads CASSLGPSGANVLTF. The CDR3 bases are TGTGCCAGCAGCCTAGGACCATCTGGGGCCAACGTCCTGACTTTC. The chain uses TRBV5-6 and TRBJ2-6, with D unclear. Trimming removed 4 bases at V and 1 base at J, with 9 bases between. Germline CDR1 reads SGHDT; CDR2 reads YYEEEE. The CDR3 spans 15 residues.

This clonotype appeared a single time. Compared with germline, one end of the junction differs, possibly owing to a read error. The V call is TRBV7-9, the J call TRBJ1-1; maybe TRBD1 (5 bases). The CDR3 totals 11 residues. Germline V gene data show CDR1 as SEHNR and CDR2 as FQNEAQ (reference sequence). DNA for the CDR3: TGTGCCAGCAGCATAGGGACGGCGGCTTCCTTT. This codes for CASSIGTAASF.

This clonotype is labeled as medium-sized. V and J are TRBV5-1 and TRBJ2-1; possibly TRBD2 for D (5 bases). V was trimmed by 5 bases and J by 7 bases, leaving 13 bases between them. This CDR3 comprises 13 residues. The germline V gene has CDR1 SGHRS and CDR2 YFSETQ. CDR3 sequence reads: CASSIVGVNEQFF. DNA for the CDR3: TGCGCCAGCAGTATAGTGGGAGTAAATGAGCAGTTCTTC.

This clonotype was picked up a small number of times. The chain is built from TRBV28 and TRBJ2-7; TRBD2 matches 9 bases. The CDR3 runs 12 residues. The germline gives CDR1 MDHEN, CDR2 SYDVKM. Germline trimming cut 6 bases from V and 11 bases from J; bases unmatched to any gene: 8. The CDR3 DNA reads as TGTGCCAGCAGGGGAGCGGGAGGACCCGAGTACTTC. This encodes CASRGAGGPEYF.

The V and J genes are TRBV7-3 and TRBJ2-7, with D maybe TRBD1 (7 bases). Germline CDR1 is SGHTA and CDR2 is FQGTGA. The CDR3 sequence is 15 residues long. Trimming took 2 bases from V and 5 from J, leaving 16 bases between them. CDR3 sequence (DNA): TGTGCCAGCAGCTTAGCGCAGGGGGGTCCTAACGAGCAGTACTTC. It yields the protein CASSLAQGGPNEQYF.

There are a few counts of this clonotype. The genes are TRBV5-1 and TRBJ2-7; 7 bases map to TRBD1. Trimming cost V 2 bases and J 4 bases; bases outside gene matches: 6. CDR1 SGHRS and CDR2 YFSETQ come from the germline V gene. The CDR3 is 14 residues long. The CDR3 coding sequence is TGCGCCAGCAGCTTCCAATCGGGACAGTACGAGCAGTACTTC. Its protein product is CASSFQSGQYEQYF.

In its sample, this clonotype ranks as medium-sized. This chain joins TRBV24-1 and TRBJ2-3; 9 nucleotides match TRBD1. Germline CDR1 reads KGHDR; CDR2 reads SFDVKD. CDR3 length: 17 residues. The junction had 9 bases not matched to a gene; V was cut back by 1 base and J by 5 bases. The CDR3 coding sequence is TGTGCCACCAGTGATTTTGGGAACAGGGGGCGCAAAGATACGCAGTATTTT. As protein: CATSDFGNRGRKDTQYF.

This clonotype occurred a few times. The chain joins TRBV7-2 to TRBJ1-2; TRBD1 agrees at 7 bases. The CDR3 runs to 14 residues. Trimming took 4 bases from V and 4 from J; bases not matched to a gene: 6. Germline CDR1 SGHTA, CDR2 FQGNSA. This CDR3 reads CASSSSGTVYGYTF. In DNA, the CDR3 is TGTGCCAGCAGCTCGAGCGGGACAGTCTATGGCTACACCTTC.

This clonotype has just a few counts. The chain combines TRBV5-5 with TRBJ2-5; 10 bases are shared with TRBD2. CDR3 length: 17 residues. The J segment lost 4 bases and the V segment lost 4 bases, leaving 13 bases of the junction unmatched. Germline V gene lookup returns CDR1 SGHKS and CDR2 YYEKEE (reference sequence). Written as DNA, the CDR3 is TGTGCCAGCAGCGGAGGACTAGCGGACGCCTTCGGAGAGACCCAGTACTTC. Protein sequence: CASSGGLADAFGETQYF.

The V call is TRBV20-1, the J call TRBJ2-5; D not resolved. Germline CDR1 is DFQATT and CDR2 is SNEGSKA (reference sequence). This CDR3 region has 12 residues. V was pared by 7 bases and J by 5 bases, with 14 bases between. The CDR3 spells CSVQTGEETQYF. The CDR3 region has the DNA TGCAGTGTCCAGACGGGCGAGGAGACCCAGTACTTC.

This clonotype was seen a handful of times. The J gene is TRBJ2-3, the V gene TRBV7-9, with D maybe TRBD2 (6 bases). Trimming removed 3 bases from V and 0 bases from J, with 13 bases in between. The CDR3 covers 16 residues. Per the germline V gene, CDR1 is SEHNR and CDR2 is FQNEAQ (reference sequence). The CDR3 DNA is TGTGCCAGCAGCTTTTTTAGCGGAGCGAGCACAGATACGCAGTATTTT. This codes for CASSFFSGASTDTQYF.

As for this clonotype: A much larger clone lies a single base off, so this may be a read error. The rearrangement uses TRBV7-2 and TRBJ2-7; D remains ambiguous. The V end lost 5 bases, the J end lost 6 bases, and 11 bases lay between the germline ends. The CDR3 is 12 amino acids. Germline V gives CDR1 SGHTA, CDR2 FQGNSA. The CDR3 DNA is TGTGCCAGCAGCCCGGCTAGGCTCGAGCAGTACTTC. Amino acid sequence: CASSPARLEQYF.

This clonotype was detected once. The chain is built from TRBV12-3 or TRBV12-4 and TRBJ2-4; TRBD2 matches at 16 bases. The CDR3 runs to 19 residues. V gave up 6 bases and J gave up 3 bases; unmatched junction bases: 11. The CDR3, as DNA: TGTGCCAGCAGCCAGGGGACTAGCGGGGGGGTGTATGACAAAAACATTCAGTACTTC. This gives the protein CASSQGTSGGVYDKNIQYF.

This rearrangement joins TRBV20-1 to TRBJ1-1; D ambiguous. CDR1 and CDR2 (germline): DFQATT, SNEGSKA (reference sequence). The CDR3 has 12 residues. The germline V and J ends were trimmed by 3 bases and 4 bases, with 9 bases remaining between them. CDR3 amino acids: CSASQDPTEAFF. CDR3 nucleotides: TGCAGTGCTAGCCAGGATCCCACTGAAGCTTTCTTT.

For the CDR3, the DNA is TGTGCCAGCAGCTCCGGGGCGACGAGTTATGGCTACACCTTC. Its translation is CASSSGATSYGYTF. The chain joins TRBV28 to TRBJ1-2, with D perhaps matching TRBD1 (5 bases). Trimming removed 6 bases at V and 5 bases at J, with 16 bases between. CDR3 size: 14 residues. CDR1 is MDHEN, CDR2 SYDVKM, per germline.

This clonotype was seen a few times. The J gene is TRBJ2-7, the V gene TRBV5-1; D tentatively fits TRBD1 or TRBD2 (6 bases each). Germline CDR1 and CDR2: SGHRS and YFSETQ. Between the trimmed V and J ends, which lost 0 bases and 5 bases, there was a span of 12 bases. The CDR3 has 14 amino acids. Here the CDR3 reads CASSLVGGGDEQYF. For the CDR3, the DNA is TGCGCCAGCAGCTTGGTGGGGGGCGGTGACGAGCAGTACTTC.